The sequence of this T cell receptor beta chain was determined in a study of control samples from healthy donors and cancer patients. The junction had 10 bases not matched to a gene; V was cut back by 3 bases and J by 2 bases. This CDR3 contains 17 residues. From germline, CDR1 is SEHNR and CDR2 FQNEAQ (reference sequence). Some clones are missing from TCRdb's copy, which holds only in-frame ones; the method was immunoSEQ multiplex PCR. Of about 170,000 clones listed, about 91% are singletons. V is TRBV7-9 and J is TRBJ2-5; 9 bases agree with TRBD2. This TCR derives from a woman aged 40 to 50 in good health. The source material was blood. The CDR3 region has the DNA TGTGCCAGCAGCTTGCGACTAGCGGCGGGGTTTCAAGAGACCCAGTACTTC. It encodes CASSLRLAAGFQETQYF. Drawing the rest from reference TRBV7-9 and TRBJ2-5, the complete variable domain is DTGVSQNPRHKITKRGQNVTFRCDPISEHNRLYWYRQTLGQGPEFLTYFQNEAQLEKSRLLSDRFSAERPKGSFSTLEIQRTEQGDSAMYLCASSLRLAAGFQETQYFGPGTRLLVL.